This T cell receptor (beta chain) appears in the sequencing data of a study of siplizumab effects on memory and regulatory T cells. TCRdb's table, derived via immunoSEQ multiplex PCR, lists solely in-frame clones and lacks some. The sample lists 110,000 or so clones, 90% to 95% occurring once. There are 12 residues in the CDR3. Germline assignment: CDR1 SQVTM and CDR2 ANQGSEA. Trimming pared 3 bases from V and 8 bases from J, leaving 10 bases between. Note on this clone: The antigen remains unidentified.

Study-level points and caveats: Memory cells seemed less diverse than naive T cells, which seemed major alloresponse contributors. Proliferating Tregs in siplizumab cultures were never verified as suppressive. Versus roughly 27% in controls, the mappable alloreactive CD4+ clones averaged about 74% Treg-derived with siplizumab. The authors could not assign a naive or memory phenotype to roughly 80-96% of proliferating CD4+ or CD8+ clones.

The sequenced material came from CD4+ T cells sorted from blood. The clonotype comes from a human donor in good health. The V call is TRBV29-1, the J call TRBJ2-2; no definite D call. The CDR3 loop reads CSVDGISGELFF. The CDR3 DNA follows: TGCAGCGTTGATGGCATCTCGGGGGAGCTGTTTTTT.